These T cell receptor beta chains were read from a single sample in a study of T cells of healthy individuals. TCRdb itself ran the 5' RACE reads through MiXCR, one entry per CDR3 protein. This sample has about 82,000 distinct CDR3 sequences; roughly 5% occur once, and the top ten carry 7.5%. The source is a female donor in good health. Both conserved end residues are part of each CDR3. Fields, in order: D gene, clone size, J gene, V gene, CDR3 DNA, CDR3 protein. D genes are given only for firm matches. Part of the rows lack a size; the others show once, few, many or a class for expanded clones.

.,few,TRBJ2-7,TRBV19,TGTGCCAGTAGTATTAAAGTCGGGTCCTACGAGCAGTACTTC,CASSIKVGSYEQYF
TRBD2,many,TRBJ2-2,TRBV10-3,TGTGCCACCCGAAGTGGGACTAGCGGGAGTATTACCGGGGAGCTGTTTTTT,CATRSGTSGSITGELFF
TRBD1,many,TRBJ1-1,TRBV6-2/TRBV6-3,TGTGCCAGCAGTTTCACCCACGGACAGGGGGGAGAAGCTTTCTTT,CASSFTHGQGGEAFF
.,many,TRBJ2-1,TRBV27,TGTGCCAGCAGTTCTTATAGTGCCATCTACAATGAGCAGTTCTTC,CASSSYSAIYNEQFF
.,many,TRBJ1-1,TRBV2,TGTGCCAGCAGGGAGGGGTGGGCCACTGAAGCTTTCTTT,CASREGWATEAFF
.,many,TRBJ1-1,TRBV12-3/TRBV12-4,TGTGCCAGCAGTTTATTTGAGAACACTGAAGCTTTCTTT,CASSLFENTEAFF
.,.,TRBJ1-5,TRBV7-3,TGTGCCAGCAGCTCAGGGGCGGGTCAGCCCCAGCATTTT,CASSSGAGQPQHF
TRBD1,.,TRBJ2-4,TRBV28,TGTGCCAGCAGTTTAGGGGGACAGGGCAAAAACATTCAGTACTTC,CASSLGGQGKNIQYF
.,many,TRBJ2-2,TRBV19,TGTGCCAGTAGTACCCCTCTGCCTAGCCGGAACACCGGGGAGCTGTTTTTT,CASSTPLPSRNTGELFF
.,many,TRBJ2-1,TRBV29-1,TGCAGCGGGGGCGGGACCTCCTACAATGAGCAGTTCTTC,CSGGGTSYNEQFF
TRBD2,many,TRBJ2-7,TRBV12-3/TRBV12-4,TGTGCCAGCTCACTAGCGGGGACCTACGAGCAGTACTTC,CASSLAGTYEQYF
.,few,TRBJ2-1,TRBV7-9,TGTGCCAGCAGCTTTAGCGCGGGTCGGGGCTCCTACAATGAGCAGTTCTTC,CASSFSAGRGSYNEQFF
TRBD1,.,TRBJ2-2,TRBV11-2,TGTGCCAGCAGCCCCTTGGGACAGGCTCTGACCGGGGAGCTGTTTTTT,CASSPLGQALTGELFF
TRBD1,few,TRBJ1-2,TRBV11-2,TGTGCCAGCAGCGCGATGGGACAGTCGCATGGCTACACCTTC,CASSAMGQSHGYTF
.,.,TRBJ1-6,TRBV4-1,TGCGCCAGCAGCCAAGAAGGGAGGGGCTCCTATAATTCACCCCTCCACTTT,CASSQEGRGSYNSPLHF
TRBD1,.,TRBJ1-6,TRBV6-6,TGTGCCAGCAGGGACAGGGTAAATTCACCCCTCCACTTT,CASRDRVNSPLHF
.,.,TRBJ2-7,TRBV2,TGTGCCAGCAGTCCCCACGAGCAGTACTTC,CASSPHEQYF
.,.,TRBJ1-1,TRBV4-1,TGCGCCAGCAGCCAAGTGCCAGGGGCGAACACTGAAGCTTTCTTT,CASSQVPGANTEAFF
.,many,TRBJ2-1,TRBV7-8,TGTGCCAGCAGCTTAGCGGTTGGGACAACCTACAATGAGCAGTTCTTC,CASSLAVGTTYNEQFF
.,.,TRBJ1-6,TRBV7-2,TGTGCCAGCAGCTTTAGGCTGGAGGGACCCCTCCACTTT,CASSFRLEGPLHF
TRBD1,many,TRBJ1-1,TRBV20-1,TGCAGTGCTATGACAGGGGCGATGAACACTGAAGCTTTCTTT,CSAMTGAMNTEAFF
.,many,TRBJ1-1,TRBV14,TGTGCCAGCAGCCAAGACTACAACAGGGCCACTGAAGCTTTCTTT,CASSQDYNRATEAFF
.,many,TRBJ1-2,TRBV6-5,TGTGCCAGCAGTGCCACGGGGAACGTTAACTATGGCTACACCTTC,CASSATGNVNYGYTF
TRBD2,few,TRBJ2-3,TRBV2,TGTGCCAGTGAGGTCGGACTAGCTGGGCCCCCAGATACGCAGTATTTT,CASEVGLAGPPDTQYF
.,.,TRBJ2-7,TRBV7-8,TGTGCCAGCAGCTTCCGGTCCTCCACTACAGGGGGGGCACCAGCCTACGAGCAGTACTTC,CASSFRSSTTGGAPAYEQYF
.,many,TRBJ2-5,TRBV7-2,TGTGCCAGCAGCTTAGTGTTGGCAGTTCAAGAGACCCAGTACTTC,CASSLVLAVQETQYF
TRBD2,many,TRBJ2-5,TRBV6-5,TGTGCCAGCAGTTACTCGAACGCGGGAGGTGAGACCCAGTACTTC,CASSYSNAGGETQYF
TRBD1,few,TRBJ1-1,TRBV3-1,TGTGCCAGCAGCCAAGGTTCAGGGGGCGAGAGCACTGAAGCTTTCTTT,CASSQGSGGESTEAFF
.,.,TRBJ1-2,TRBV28,TGTGCCATCGAAGGGGATTTGGGAACGACTTATGGCTACACCTTC,CAIEGDLGTTYGYTF
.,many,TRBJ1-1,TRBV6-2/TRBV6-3,TGTGCCAGCAGTTACGACTCGGGAATATCTGAAGCTTTCTTT,CASSYDSGISEAFF
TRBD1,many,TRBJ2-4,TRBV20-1,TGCAGTGCTAGAGCAAACAGGGGGCGAAACATTCAGTACTTC,CSARANRGRNIQYF
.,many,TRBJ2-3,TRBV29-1,TGCAGCGTTGACAGGGCGAGGAGGGATACGCAGTATTTT,CSVDRARRDTQYF
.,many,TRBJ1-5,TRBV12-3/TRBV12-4,TGTGCCAGCAGTTCCTCCGGGCCCGGAGGTCAGCCCCAGCATTTT,CASSSSGPGGQPQHF
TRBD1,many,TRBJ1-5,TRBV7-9,TGTGCCAGCAGCTTGGGACAGCATAGCAATCAGCCCCAGCATTTT,CASSLGQHSNQPQHF
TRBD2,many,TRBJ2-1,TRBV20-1,TGCAGTGCTAGACGCCCCAGCGGGAGTGTCCATGAGCAGTTCTTC,CSARRPSGSVHEQFF
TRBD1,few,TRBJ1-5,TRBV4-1,TGCGCCAGCAGCCTACCGGGACAGGGGATTCAGCCCCAGCATTTT,CASSLPGQGIQPQHF
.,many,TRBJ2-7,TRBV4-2,TGTGCCAGCAGCCAAGAACACAGCTCCTACGAGCAGTACTTC,CASSQEHSSYEQYF
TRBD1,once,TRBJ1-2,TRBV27,TGTGCCAGCAGTTCCGGGACAGTCTATGGCTACACCTTC,CASSSGTVYGYTF
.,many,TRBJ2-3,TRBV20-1,TGCAGTGCTAGAGATTCTAGCATCACAGATACGCAGTATTTT,CSARDSSITDTQYF
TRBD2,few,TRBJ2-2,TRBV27,TGTGCCAGCAGAGGACTAGCGTCCACCGGGGAGCTGTTTTTT,CASRGLASTGELFF
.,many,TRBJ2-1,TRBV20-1,TGCAGTCCCGAGATAGGCAGGGGGGTTTACAATGAGCAGTTCTTC,CSPEIGRGVYNEQFF
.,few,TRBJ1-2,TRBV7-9,TGTGCCAGCAGCCCAGGGGCGGGGCAAGACTATGGCTACACCTTC,CASSPGAGQDYGYTF
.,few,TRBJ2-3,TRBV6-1,TGTGCCAGTGAGCATAGGACTAGCACAGATACGCAGTATTTT,CASEHRTSTDTQYF
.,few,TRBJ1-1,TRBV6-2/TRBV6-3,TGTGCCAGCAGCAGGGGTGTCACTGAAGCTTTCTTT,CASSRGVTEAFF
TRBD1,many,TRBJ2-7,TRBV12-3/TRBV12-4,TGTGCCAGCAGTTTCGGGACAGCCGACTACGAGCAGTACTTC,CASSFGTADYEQYF
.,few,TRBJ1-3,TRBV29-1,TGCAGCGTTGCCCCGGACAACAGAAACACCATATATTTT,CSVAPDNRNTIYF
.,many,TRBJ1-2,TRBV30,TGTGCCTGGAGCGTCGAACCGCTCTATGGCTACACCTTC,CAWSVEPLYGYTF
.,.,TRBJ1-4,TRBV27,TGTGCCAGCAGTTTCCGTAATGAAAAACTGTTTTTT,CASSFRNEKLFF
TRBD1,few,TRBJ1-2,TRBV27,TGTGCCAGCAGCGGGACAGGGGTAGCGGGGGGCTACACCTTC,CASSGTGVAGGYTF
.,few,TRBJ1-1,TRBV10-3,TGTGCCATCATGGACACTGAAGCTTTCTTT,CAIMDTEAFF